Listed below are T cell receptor beta chains from one sample, sequenced in a study of tumor and adjacent non-tumor tissue in lung cancer. TCRdb itself ran the multiplex PCR reads through MiXCR, one entry per CDR3 protein. The table has approximately 80,000 distinct CDR3 sequences, more than 80% seen once. Sequencing was performed on distant non-tumor lung tissue. Receptors were obtained from a man in his sixties with non-small cell lung cancer. The CDR3 runs from the conserved cysteine through the conserved F or W. D genes are given only for firm matches. Only some rows state a clone size, as once, few, many or a class for expanded clones.

abundance: NA; d_gene: NA; v_gene: TRBV11-3; j_gene: TRBJ1-1; CDR3aa: CAISYHWNTEVFF; CDR3nt: TGTGCCATCAGCTATCATTGGAACACTGAAGTTTTCTTT
abundance: NA; d_gene: NA; v_gene: TRBV5-4; j_gene: TRBJ2-7; CDR3aa: CSSSLAEWAYEQYF; CDR3nt: TGTTCCAGCAGCTTAGCGGAATGGGCCTACGAGCAGTACTTC
abundance: NA; d_gene: NA; v_gene: TRBV30; j_gene: TRBJ2-3; CDR3aa: CAWRDSGGTHTQYF; CDR3nt: TGTGCCTGGAGGGACAGTGGGGGGACACATACGCAGTATTTT
abundance: many; d_gene: NA; v_gene: TRBV5-4; j_gene: TRBJ2-1; CDR3aa: CASRRDSVYNEQFF; CDR3nt: TGTGCCAGCAGGAGGGACTCCGTCTACAATGAGCAGTTCTTC
abundance: NA; d_gene: NA; v_gene: TRBV12-3/TRBV12-4; j_gene: TRBJ2-1; CDR3aa: CASIKTLGNEQLF; CDR3nt: TGTGCCAGCATCAAGACACTGGGGAATGAGCAGCTCTTC
abundance: NA; d_gene: NA; v_gene: TRBV20-1; j_gene: TRBJ2-5; CDR3aa: CSVSRPEETQYF; CDR3nt: TGCAGTGTCAGCAGGCCGGAAGAGACGCAGTACTTC
abundance: NA; d_gene: NA; v_gene: TRBV30; j_gene: TRBJ1-2; CDR3aa: CAWSETGTSGFTF; CDR3nt: TGTGCCTGGAGTGAGACCGGGACCTCCGGCTTCACCTTC
abundance: NA; d_gene: NA; v_gene: TRBV20-1; j_gene: TRBJ2-7; CDR3aa: CSARKRADEQYF; CDR3nt: TGCAGTGCTAGAAAGAGGGCTGACGAGCAGTACTTC
abundance: NA; d_gene: NA; v_gene: TRBV28; j_gene: TRBJ2-3; CDR3aa: CASKSHEGSDMQYF; CDR3nt: TGTGCCAGCAAATCCCATGAAGGGTCAGATATGCAGTATTTT
abundance: NA; d_gene: TRBD1; v_gene: TRBV29-1; j_gene: TRBJ2-7; CDR3aa: CSVGIGETGDNEQYF; CDR3nt: TGCAGCGTTGGAATAGGGGAGACAGGGGACAACGAGCAGTACTTC
abundance: NA; d_gene: NA; v_gene: TRBV6-5; j_gene: TRBJ1-5; CDR3aa: CASSYLRGSNQPQHF; CDR3nt: TGTGCTAGTAGTTACCTACGGGGAAGCAATCAGCCCCAGCATTTT
abundance: NA; d_gene: NA; v_gene: TRBV20-1; j_gene: TRBJ2-7; CDR3aa: CSARDLTARGAYAQYF; CDR3nt: TGCAGTGCTAGAGACCTCACGGCTCGAGGTGCGTACGCGCAGTACTTC
abundance: NA; d_gene: TRBD2; v_gene: TRBV11-3; j_gene: TRBJ2-1; CDR3aa: CASILDRLAGVDNEQFF; CDR3nt: TGTGCCAGCATATTAGATCGACTAGCGGGAGTAGATAATGAGCAGTTCTTC
abundance: NA; d_gene: NA; v_gene: TRBV11-1; j_gene: TRBJ2-7; CDR3aa: CASSLNSYEQYF; CDR3nt: TGTGCCAGCAGCTTAAATAGCTACGAGCAGTACTTC
abundance: few; d_gene: TRBD2; v_gene: TRBV20-1; j_gene: TRBJ2-1; CDR3aa: CSAMGLASSYNEQFF; CDR3nt: TGCAGTGCTATGGGACTAGCGAGTTCCTACAATGAGCAGTTCTTC
abundance: NA; d_gene: NA; v_gene: TRBV20-1; j_gene: TRBJ1-5; CDR3aa: CSARDGGRVGNQPQHF; CDR3nt: TGCAGTGCTAGAGATGGGGGACGGGTTGGTAATCAGCCCCAGCATTTT
abundance: NA; d_gene: TRBD2; v_gene: TRBV29-1; j_gene: TRBJ2-2; CDR3aa: CSVTGTSGFTRELFF; CDR3nt: TGCAGTGTGACCGGGACTAGCGGATTCACCAGGGAGCTGTTTTTT
abundance: many; d_gene: NA; v_gene: TRBV12-3/TRBV12-4; j_gene: TRBJ1-5; CDR3aa: CACQSRHNQPQHF; CDR3nt: TGTGCCTGCCAGTCTCGACACAATCAGCCCCAGCATTTT
abundance: NA; d_gene: NA; v_gene: TRBV6-1; j_gene: TRBJ2-2; CDR3aa: CASSVWANTGELFF; CDR3nt: TGTGCCAGCAGTGTTTGGGCGAACACCGGGGAGCTGTTTTTT
abundance: NA; d_gene: TRBD1; v_gene: TRBV11-1; j_gene: TRBJ1-1; CDR3aa: CASSTQGGTDAFF; CDR3nt: TGTGCTAGCAGCACGCAGGGGGGCACTGATGCTTTCTTT
abundance: NA; d_gene: NA; v_gene: TRBV12-3/TRBV12-4; j_gene: TRBJ2-6; CDR3aa: CAGKPPRTGANVLTF; CDR3nt: TGTGCCGGCAAGCCCCCGCGAACTGGGGCCAACGTCCTGACTTTC
abundance: NA; d_gene: TRBD2; v_gene: TRBV5-5; j_gene: TRBJ2-1; CDR3aa: CATKPPGTRYDIEQFF; CDR3nt: TGTGCCACCAAACCCCCCGGGACTAGGTACGACATTGAGCAGTTCTTC
abundance: many; d_gene: NA; v_gene: TRBV12-3/TRBV12-4; j_gene: TRBJ2-2; CDR3aa: CASSLRQGGIGELFF; CDR3nt: TGTGCCAGCAGTTTAAGGCAGGGGGGAATCGGGGAGCTGTTTTTT
abundance: many; d_gene: NA; v_gene: TRBV7-8; j_gene: TRBJ1-5; CDR3aa: CASSLTEQSNQPQHF; CDR3nt: TGTGCCAGCAGCTTAACAGAGCAGAGCAATCAGCCCCAGCATTTT
abundance: NA; d_gene: NA; v_gene: TRBV11-2; j_gene: TRBJ2-7; CDR3aa: CATRRGVSYEQYF; CDR3nt: TGTGCCACCAGGAGAGGCGTCTCCTATGAGCAGTACTTC
abundance: NA; d_gene: TRBD2; v_gene: TRBV11-2; j_gene: TRBJ2-6; CDR3aa: CASGPTSGGAIGTNVLTF; CDR3nt: TGTGCCAGCGGTCCAACTAGCGGGGGAGCCATTGGGACCAACGTCCTGACTTTC
abundance: many; d_gene: TRBD2; v_gene: TRBV12-3/TRBV12-4; j_gene: TRBJ2-1; CDR3aa: CASSPGTSGRARNEQFF; CDR3nt: TGTGCCAGCAGTCCCGGGACTAGCGGGAGGGCCAGAAATGAGCAGTTCTTC
abundance: NA; d_gene: NA; v_gene: TRBV7-9; j_gene: TRBJ2-4; CDR3aa: CANSFGAGGDLKNIQYF; CDR3nt: TGTGCTAACAGCTTCGGGGCTGGCGGGGACCTGAAAAACATTCAGTACTTC